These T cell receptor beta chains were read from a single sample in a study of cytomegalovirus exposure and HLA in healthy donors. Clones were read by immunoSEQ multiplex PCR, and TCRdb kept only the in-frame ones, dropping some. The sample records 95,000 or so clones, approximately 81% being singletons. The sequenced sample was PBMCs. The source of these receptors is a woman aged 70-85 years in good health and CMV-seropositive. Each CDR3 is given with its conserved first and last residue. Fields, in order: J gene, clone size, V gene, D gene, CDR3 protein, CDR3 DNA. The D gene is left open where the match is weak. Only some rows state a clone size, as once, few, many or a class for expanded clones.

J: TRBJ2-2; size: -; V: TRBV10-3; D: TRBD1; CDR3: CAITDRVYTGELFF; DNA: TGTGCCATCACAGACAGGGTATACACCGGGGAGCTGTTTTTT
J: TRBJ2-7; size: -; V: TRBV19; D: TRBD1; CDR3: CASRSSRTGGEQYF; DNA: TGTGCCAGTAGGTCTTCCCGGACAGGGGGCGAGCAGTACTTC
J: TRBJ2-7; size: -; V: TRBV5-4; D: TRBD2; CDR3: CASSLPGTSSYEQYF; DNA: TGTGCCAGCAGCCTGCCCGGGACTAGCTCCTACGAGCAGTACTTC
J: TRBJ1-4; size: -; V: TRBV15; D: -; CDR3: CATSRVVGGRGSNEKLFF; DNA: TGTGCCACCAGCAGAGTCGTCGGGGGGCGCGGTTCTAATGAAAAACTGTTTTTT
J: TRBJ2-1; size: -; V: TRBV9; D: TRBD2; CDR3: CASSVVGTSGPYNEQFF; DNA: TGTGCCAGCAGCGTAGTTGGGACTAGCGGGCCCTACAATGAGCAGTTCTTC
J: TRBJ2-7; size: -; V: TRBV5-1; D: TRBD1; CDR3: CASSLDAQGGNEQYF; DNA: TGCGCCAGCAGCTTGGATGCACAGGGGGGTAACGAGCAGTACTTC
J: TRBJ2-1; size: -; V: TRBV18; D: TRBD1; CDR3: CASSPTGAYGPYNEQFF; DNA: TGTGCCAGCTCACCAACAGGGGCCTACGGCCCCTACAATGAGCAGTTCTTC
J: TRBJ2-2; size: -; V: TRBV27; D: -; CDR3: CASSLSRTRQANTGELFF; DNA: TGTGCCAGCAGTTTATCCAGGACTAGACAGGCAAACACCGGGGAGCTGTTTTTT
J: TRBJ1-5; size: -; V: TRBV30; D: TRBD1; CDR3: CAWSTGTGVGQPQHF; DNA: TGTGCCTGGAGCACCGGGACAGGGGTCGGTCAGCCCCAGCATTTT
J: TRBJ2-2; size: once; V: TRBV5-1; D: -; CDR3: CASSSTPAGELFF; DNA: TGCGCCAGCAGCTCCACCCCGGCCGGGGAGCTGTTTTTT
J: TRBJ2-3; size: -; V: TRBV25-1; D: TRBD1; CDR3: CASSRQGATDTQYF; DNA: TGTGCCAGCAGTAGACAGGGGGCGACAGATACGCAGTATTTT
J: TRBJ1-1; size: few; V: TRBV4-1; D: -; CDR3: CASSQDGSLRGNTEAFF; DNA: TGCGCCAGCAGCCAAGACGGCTCGTTGCGGGGGAACACTGAAGCTTTCTTT
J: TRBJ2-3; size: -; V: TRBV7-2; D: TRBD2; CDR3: CASSSLPSGRRDTQYF; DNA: TGTGCCAGCAGCTCCTTACCTAGCGGGAGAAGGGATACGCAGTATTTT
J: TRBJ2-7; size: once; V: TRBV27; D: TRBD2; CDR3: CASSPAGGYEQYF; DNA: TGTGCCAGCAGCCCAGCGGGAGGTTACGAGCAGTACTTC
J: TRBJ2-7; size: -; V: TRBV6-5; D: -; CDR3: CASSPGKGVLEQYF; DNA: TGTGCCAGCAGCCCCGGGAAGGGGGTGTTAGAGCAGTACTTC
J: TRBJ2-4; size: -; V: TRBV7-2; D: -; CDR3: CASSLDTGTIGGTKNIQYF; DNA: TGTGCCAGCAGCTTAGATACTGGGACGATCGGCGGGACCAAAAACATTCAGTACTTC
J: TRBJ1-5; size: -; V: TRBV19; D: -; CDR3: CASSSGRLSNQPQHF; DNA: TGTGCCAGTAGTTCCGGGAGGTTGAGCAATCAGCCCCAGCATTTT
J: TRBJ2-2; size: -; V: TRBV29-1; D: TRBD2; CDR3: CSVEGSVAGGRNTGELFF; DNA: TGCAGCGTTGAAGGTTCAGTAGCGGGAGGGAGAAACACCGGGGAGCTGTTTTTT
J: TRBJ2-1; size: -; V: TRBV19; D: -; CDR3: CASSIVGGQLYNEQFF; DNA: TGTGCCAGTAGTATAGTAGGGGGACAACTCTACAATGAGCAGTTCTTC
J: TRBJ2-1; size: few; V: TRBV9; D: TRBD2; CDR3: CASSVATLAGAYNEQFF; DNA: TGTGCCAGCAGCGTAGCCACCCTAGCGGGAGCCTACAATGAGCAGTTCTTC
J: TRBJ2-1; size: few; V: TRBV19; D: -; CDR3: CASSVSYNEQFF; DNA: TGTGCCAGCTCCGTGTCCTACAATGAGCAGTTCTTC